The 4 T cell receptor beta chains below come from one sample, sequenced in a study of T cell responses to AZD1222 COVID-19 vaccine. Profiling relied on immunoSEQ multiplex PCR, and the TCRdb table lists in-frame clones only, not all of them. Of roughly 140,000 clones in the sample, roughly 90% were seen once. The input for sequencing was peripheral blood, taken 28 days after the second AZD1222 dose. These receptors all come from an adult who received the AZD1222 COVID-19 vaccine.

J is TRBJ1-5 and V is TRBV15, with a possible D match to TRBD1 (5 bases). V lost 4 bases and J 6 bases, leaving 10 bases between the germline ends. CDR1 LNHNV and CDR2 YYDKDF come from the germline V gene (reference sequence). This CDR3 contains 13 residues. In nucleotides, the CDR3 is TGTGCCACCAGCATAGACGGGGGTCAGCCCCAGCATTTT. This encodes CATSIDGGQPQHF. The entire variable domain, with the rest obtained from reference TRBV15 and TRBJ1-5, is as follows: DAMVIQNPRYQVTQFGKPVTLSCSQTLNHNVMYWYQQKSSQAPKLLFHYYDKDFNNEADTPDNFQSRRPNTSFCFLDIRSPGLGDTAMYLCATSIDGGQPQHFGDGTRLSIL.

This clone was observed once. The CDR3 sequence: CASSLVRQGARNEQFF. The DNA of the CDR3 is TGTGCCAGCAGCTTGGTTCGGCAGGGGGCGCGGAATGAGCAGTTCTTC. This chain uses TRBV11-3 with TRBJ2-1; 8 nucleotides agree with TRBD1. The CDR3 runs to 16 residues. From germline, CDR1 is SGHNT and CDR2 YENEEA. Trimming took 3 bases from V and 7 from J; bases not matched to a gene: 11.

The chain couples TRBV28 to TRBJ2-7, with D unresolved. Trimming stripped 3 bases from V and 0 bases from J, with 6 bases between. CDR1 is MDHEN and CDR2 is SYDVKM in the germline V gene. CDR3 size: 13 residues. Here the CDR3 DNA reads TGTGCCAGCAGTTTCGGCCTCTCCTACGAGCAGTACTTC. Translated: CASSFGLSYEQYF.

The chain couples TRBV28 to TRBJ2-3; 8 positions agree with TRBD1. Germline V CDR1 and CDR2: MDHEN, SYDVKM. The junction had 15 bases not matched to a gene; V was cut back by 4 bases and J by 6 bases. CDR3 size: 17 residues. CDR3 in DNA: TGTGCCAGCAGTTCTCCCCGGGACAGGTTAAGCGGGGATACGCAGTATTTT. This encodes CASSSPRDRLSGDTQYF.